These 23 T cell receptor beta chains originate from one sample sequenced in a study of T cell changes during pregnancy in multiple sclerosis. Assay: immunoSEQ multiplex PCR; the TCRdb copy retains only in-frame clones and omits some. The sample has 90,000 or so clones; 94% are singletons. The sequencing here drew on peripheral blood, taken after pregnancy. Receptor source: a female donor in good health, enrolled as a control in a pregnancy study.

The chain links TRBV27 to TRBJ2-7; D perhaps matches TRBD2 (5 bases). Germline CDR1 MNHEY, CDR2 SMNVEV (reference sequence). The CDR3 totals 15 residues. Trimming left V 0 bases short and J 3 bases short, with 12 bases between. CDR3 nucleotide sequence: TGTGCCAGCAGTTTATCCTCGGGTGGACTCTACGAGCAGTACTTC. Translation: CASSLSSGGLYEQYF.

The chain employs TRBV18 and TRBJ2-7; TRBD2 matches at 8 bases. The CDR3 is 14 amino acids. J was trimmed by 5 bases and V by 3 bases; bases with no gene match: 6. Germline CDR1 is KGHSH and CDR2 is LQKENI. The CDR3 DNA sequence: TGTGCCAGCTCACCCCAGCGGGAGCTTAACGAGCAGTACTTC. It codes for CASSPQRELNEQYF.

The rearrangement links TRBV9 to TRBJ2-5, with D possibly being TRBD2 (5 bases). Germline assignment: CDR1 SGDLS and CDR2 YYNGEE. Trimming cost V 0 bases and J 5 bases, with 11 bases left between them. The CDR3 length is 14 residues. The CDR3 coding sequence is TGTGCCAGCAGCGTAGGGGCTAGCCGGGAGACCCAGTACTTC. This sequence encodes CASSVGASRETQYF.

This sequence joins TRBV19 and TRBJ2-7; TRBD2 matches 13 bases. Trimming at V came to 6 bases and at J to 3 bases, leaving 5 bases not matched to a gene. The CDR3 loop spans 15 amino acids. CDR1 and CDR2 (germline): LNHDA, SQIVND (reference sequence). CDR3 loop: CASRAGTSGIYEQYF. The CDR3 region has the DNA TGTGCCAGTAGGGCCGGGACTAGCGGGATCTACGAGCAGTACTTC.

This chain joins TRBV7-9 and TRBJ2-1; 14 bases agree with TRBD2. CDR3 length: 17 amino acids. V lost 4 bases and J lost 7; bases outside the gene matches: 9. Per the germline V gene, CDR1 is SEHNR and CDR2 is FQNEAQ (reference sequence). The CDR3 reads CASSSGTSGRPVNEQFF. The CDR3 DNA follows: TGTGCCAGCAGCTCCGGGACTAGCGGGAGACCGGTTAATGAGCAGTTCTTC.

The chain uses TRBV30 and TRBJ2-1, with unresolved D. There are 12 residues in the CDR3. Germline loops: CDR1 GTSNPN, CDR2 SVGIG (reference sequence). V lost 2 bases and J 3 bases, leaving 5 bases between the germline ends. CDR3 DNA sequence: TGTGCCTGGAGTAGCGTCTACAATGAGCAGTTCTTC. It translates to CAWSSVYNEQFF.

This rearrangement joins TRBV7-6 to TRBJ2-1; D not resolved. The germline V and J ends were trimmed by 1 base and 0 bases, with 10 bases remaining between them. This CDR3 contains 16 residues. Germline CDR1 is SGHVS and CDR2 is FNYEAQ. CDR3 loop: CASSLDRVPSYNEQFF. Written as DNA, the CDR3 is TGTGCCAGCAGCTTAGACCGGGTCCCCTCCTACAATGAGCAGTTCTTC.

V gene TRBV5-1 combines with J gene TRBJ1-3; 9 nucleotides line up with TRBD1. CDR1 SGHRS and CDR2 YFSETQ come from the germline V gene. J was trimmed by 3 bases and V by 4 bases; bases with no gene match: 8. This CDR3 contains 16 residues. This chain's CDR3 is CASSQRSTGGGNTIYF. CDR3 coding DNA: TGCGCCAGCAGCCAGAGATCGACAGGGGGTGGAAACACCATATATTTT. The entire variable domain, with the rest obtained from reference TRBV5-1 and TRBJ1-3, is as follows: KAGVTQTPRYLIKTRGQQVTLSCSPISGHRSVSWYQQTPGQGLQFLFEYFSETQRNKGNFPGRFSGRQFSNSRSEMNVSTLELGDSALYLCASSQRSTGGGNTIYFGEGSWLTVV.

The chain is built from TRBV11-2 and TRBJ2-1; weak D call: TRBD1 (5 bases). This CDR3 has 18 residues. CDR1 and CDR2 from the germline V gene are SGHAT and FQNNGV. Between the trimmed V and J ends, which lost 1 base and 4 bases, there was a span of 20 bases. CDR3 sequence reads: CASSLVGGWGFGYNEQFF. CDR3 DNA: TGTGCCAGCAGCTTAGTGGGTGGTTGGGGCTTTGGGTACAATGAGCAGTTCTTC. Complete variable domain (other parts from reference TRBV11-2 and TRBJ2-1): EAGVAQSPRYKIIEKRQSVAFWCNPISGHATLYWYQQILGQGPKLLIQFQNNGVVDDSQLPKDRFSAERLKGVDSTLKIQPAKLEDSAVYLCASSLVGGWGFGYNEQFFGPGTRLTVL.

This clone appeared a single time. CDR3 in DNA: TGCGCCAGCAGCTTGATAGAAAACAATGAGCAGTTCTTC. This encodes CASSLIENNEQFF. V and J are TRBV5-1 and TRBJ2-1; D gene uncertain. Germline V gene data show CDR1 as SGHRS and CDR2 as YFSETQ. The V and J ends lost 1 base and 5 bases respectively, with 7 bases between them. This CDR3 contains 13 residues. The whole variable domain, remainder taken from reference TRBV5-1 and TRBJ2-1, is KAGVTQTPRYLIKTRGQQVTLSCSPISGHRSVSWYQQTPGQGLQFLFEYFSETQRNKGNFPGRFSGRQFSNSRSEMNVSTLELGDSALYLCASSLIENNEQFFGPGTRLTVL.

In this sample, this clone turned up once. The chain links TRBV6-6 to TRBJ2-1; TRBD2 is a possible D gene (6 bases). This CDR3 spans 14 amino acids. CDR1 MNHNY and CDR2 SVGAGI come from the germline V gene (reference sequence). Trimming took 4 bases from V and 9 from J, leaving 16 bases between them. The CDR3 loop is CASSFSAGDSEQFF. The CDR3 nucleotides are TGTGCCAGCAGTTTTTCCGCCGGGGACTCTGAGCAGTTCTTC.

The chain uses TRBV29-1 and TRBJ1-5; 8 nucleotides match TRBD1. CDR1 and CDR2 from the germline V gene are SQVTM and ANQGSEA. The ends lost 7 bases at V and 6 bases at J; junction bases unmatched: 8. The CDR3 has 13 residues. CDR3: CSATTGESQPQHF. The CDR3 DNA is TGCAGCGCCACGACAGGGGAAAGTCAGCCCCAGCATTTT. Using reference TRBV29-1 and TRBJ1-5 for the parts outside the CDR3, the full variable domain is SAVISQKPSRDICQRGTSLTIQCQVDSQVTMMFWYRQQPGQSLTLIATANQGSEATYESGFVIDKFPISRPNLTFSTLTVSNMSPEDSSIYLCSATTGESQPQHFGDGTRLSIL.

J is TRBJ2-5 and V is TRBV4-1, with D possibly TRBD2 on 6 matching bases. Deletions cut 4 bases from V and 1 base from J, with 7 bases between. Germline V gives CDR1 MGHRA, CDR2 YSYEKL. The CDR3 runs 13 residues. CDR3 nucleotides: TGCGCCAGCAGCCTCGGGGGCCAAGAGACCCAGTACTTC. Its protein is CASSLGGQETQYF.

The chain employs TRBV2 and TRBJ2-1; TRBD1 matches 7 bases. V lost 8 bases to trimming and J lost 6 bases; unmatched junction nucleotides: 10. CDR1 is SNHLY and CDR2 is FYNNEI in the germline V gene. This CDR3 has 14 amino acids. The CDR3 bases are TGTGCCAGCTGTGGGACAGTTGTTGTCAATGAGCAGTTCTTC. This translates into CASCGTVVVNEQFF.

This clone occurred once. This chain joins TRBV28 and TRBJ1-2, with 9 bases matching TRBD1. CDR3 length: 15 amino acids. V lost 5 bases to trimming and J lost 2 bases; unmatched junction nucleotides: 6. CDR1 and CDR2 from the germline V gene are MDHEN and SYDVKM. The CDR3 DNA sequence: TGTGCCAGCAGTCTCGGGACAGGGCGGAACTATGGCTACACCTTC. Translating gives CASSLGTGRNYGYTF.

The chain uses TRBV15 and TRBJ1-3, with unresolved D. This CDR3 region has 17 residues. V lost 0 bases and J 1 base, leaving 13 bases between the germline ends. In germline, CDR1 is LNHNV, CDR2 YYDKDF (reference sequence). The CDR3 is CATSRDGAAGSGNTIYF. The CDR3 region has the DNA TGTGCCACCAGCAGAGATGGAGCGGCGGGGTCTGGAAACACCATATATTTT.

The J gene is TRBJ2-1, the V gene TRBV7-2; weak D call: TRBD1 (5 bases). V was clipped by 5 bases and J by 8 bases, with 19 bases between them. CDR3 length: 15 amino acids. Germline values: CDR1 SGHTA, CDR2 FQGNSA. CDR3 sequence reads: CASSQGPGKVYEQFF. The CDR3 DNA is TGTGCCAGCAGCCAAGGGCCAGGGAAGGTCTATGAGCAGTTCTTC.

The V and J genes are TRBV7-9 and TRBJ2-7; D unresolved. The CDR3 has 12 residues. V dropped 2 bases and J dropped 2 bases, with 4 bases sitting between them. The germline CDR1 and CDR2 sequences are SEHNR and FQNEAQ (reference sequence). The CDR3 DNA follows: TGTGCCAGCAGCTTACTTACCTACGAGCAGTACTTC. This sequence encodes CASSLLTYEQYF. The entire variable domain, with the rest obtained from reference TRBV7-9 and TRBJ2-7, is as follows: DTGVSQNPRHKITKRGQNVTFRCDPISEHNRLYWYRQTLGQGPEFLTYFQNEAQLEKSRLLSDRFSAERPKGSFSTLEIQRTEQGDSAMYLCASSLLTYEQYFGPGTRLTVT.

The chain uses TRBV2 and TRBJ2-7, with D possibly TRBD2 on 6 matching bases. CDR3 length equals 15 residues. Per germline, CDR1 SNHLY and CDR2 FYNNEI. The germline V and J ends were trimmed by 8 bases and 0 bases, with 17 bases remaining between them. The CDR3 protein is CASGSGVGGSYEQYF. In DNA form, the CDR3 reads TGTGCCAGCGGAAGTGGGGTGGGGGGCTCCTACGAGCAGTACTTC.

This chain links TRBV7-2 with TRBJ2-1, with D possibly being TRBD2 (5 bases). This CDR3 is built from 14 residues. Looked up from germline, CDR1 is SGHTA and CDR2 is FQGNSA. Trimming cost V 0 bases and J 2 bases, with 5 bases left between them. The CDR3 loop reads CASSLAGAYNEQFF. The CDR3 DNA follows: TGTGCCAGCAGCTTAGCGGGAGCCTACAATGAGCAGTTCTTC.

This chain joins TRBV13 and TRBJ2-2, with TRBD2 identical over 8 bases. J lost 7 bases, V lost 0 bases, and 7 bases had no gene match. There are 16 residues in the CDR3. Germline V gene sequence: CDR1 PRHDT, CDR2 FYEKMQ (reference sequence). CDR3 sequence reads: CASSLGPGLAGGELFF. The CDR3 nucleotides read TGTGCCAGCAGCTTAGGCCCTGGGCTAGCGGGCGGGGAGCTGTTTTTT.

This chain links TRBV6-5 with TRBJ2-1, with 14 bases aligning to TRBD2. V lost 7 bases and J lost 6; bases outside the gene matches: 5. The CDR3 covers 15 residues. Germline V gives CDR1 MNHEY, CDR2 SVGAGI. The CDR3 bases are TGTGCCAGCACCAAAGGACTAGCGGGAGGCAATGAGCAGTTCTTC. This gives the protein CASTKGLAGGNEQFF.

As to this clone: Other DNA sequences in the same sample also yield this CDR3. The rearrangement links TRBV5-1 to TRBJ2-1; no firm D call. Germline V gene sequence: CDR1 SGHRS, CDR2 YFSETQ. The length of the CDR3 is 15 residues. The V gene lost 0 bases and the J gene lost 1 base, with 8 bases spanning the gap. The CDR3 DNA sequence: TGCGCCAGCAGCTTGGCAGGTTTATCCTACAATGAGCAGTTCTTC. Translation gives CASSLAGLSYNEQFF.